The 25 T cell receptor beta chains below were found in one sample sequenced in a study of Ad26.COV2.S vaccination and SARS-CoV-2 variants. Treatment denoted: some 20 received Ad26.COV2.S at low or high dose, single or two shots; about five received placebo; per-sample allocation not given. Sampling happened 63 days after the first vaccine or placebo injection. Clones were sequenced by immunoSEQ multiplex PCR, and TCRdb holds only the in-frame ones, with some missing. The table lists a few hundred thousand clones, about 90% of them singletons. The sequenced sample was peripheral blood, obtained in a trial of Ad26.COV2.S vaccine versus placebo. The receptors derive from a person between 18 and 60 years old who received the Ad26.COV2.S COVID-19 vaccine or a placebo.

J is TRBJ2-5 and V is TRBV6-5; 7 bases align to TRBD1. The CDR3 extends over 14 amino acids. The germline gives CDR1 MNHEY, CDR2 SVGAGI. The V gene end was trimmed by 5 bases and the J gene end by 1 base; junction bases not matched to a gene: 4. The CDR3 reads CASSQGQTQETQYF. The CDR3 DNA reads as TGTGCCAGCAGTCAGGGACAGACCCAAGAGACCCAGTACTTC.

CDR3 bases: TGTGCCAGCAGCCAAGAAGCGGGGACCGGGGAGCTGTTTTTT. Amino acid sequence: CASSQEAGTGELFF. The V call is TRBV3-1 (or the pseudogene TRBV3-2), the J call TRBJ2-2, with 7 bases matching TRBD2. The CDR3 extends over 14 amino acids. Losses at the gene ends were 0 bases for V and 5 bases for J; bases not matched to a gene: 0. CDR1 LGHDT and CDR2 YNNKEL come from the germline V gene (reference sequence).

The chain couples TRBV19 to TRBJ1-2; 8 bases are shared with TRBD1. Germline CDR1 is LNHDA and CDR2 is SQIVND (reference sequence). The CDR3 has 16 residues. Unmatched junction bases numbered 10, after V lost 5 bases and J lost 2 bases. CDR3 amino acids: CASSSRTGNTNYGYTF. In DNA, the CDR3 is TGTGCCAGTAGTTCCCGGACAGGGAACACCAACTATGGCTACACCTTC.

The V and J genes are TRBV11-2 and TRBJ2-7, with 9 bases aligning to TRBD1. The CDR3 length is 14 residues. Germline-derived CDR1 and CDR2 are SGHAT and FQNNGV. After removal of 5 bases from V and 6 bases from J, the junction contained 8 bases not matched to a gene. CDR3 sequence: CASSGWTGVSEQYV. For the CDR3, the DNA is TGTGCCAGCAGCGGATGGACAGGGGTAAGCGAGCAGTACGTC.

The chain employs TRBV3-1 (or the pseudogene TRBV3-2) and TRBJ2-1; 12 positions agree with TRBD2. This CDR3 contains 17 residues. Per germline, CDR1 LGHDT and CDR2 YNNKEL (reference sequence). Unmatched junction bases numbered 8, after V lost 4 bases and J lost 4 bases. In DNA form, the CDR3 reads TGTGCCAGCAGCCCTTTCTCCGGGACTAGCGGGTACAATGAGCAGTTCTTC. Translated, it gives CASSPFSGTSGYNEQFF.

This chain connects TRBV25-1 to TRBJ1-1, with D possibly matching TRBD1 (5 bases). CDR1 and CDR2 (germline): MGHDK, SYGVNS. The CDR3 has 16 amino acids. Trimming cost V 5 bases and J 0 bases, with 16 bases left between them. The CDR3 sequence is CASSTRTGTVNTEAFF. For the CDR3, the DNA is TGTGCCAGCAGTACAAGAACCGGGACGGTGAACACTGAAGCTTTCTTT.

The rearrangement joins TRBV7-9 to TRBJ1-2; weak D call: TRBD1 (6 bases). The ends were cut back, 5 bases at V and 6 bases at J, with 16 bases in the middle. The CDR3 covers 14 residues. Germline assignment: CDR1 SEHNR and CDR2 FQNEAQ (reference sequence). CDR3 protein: CASSQNEGVDGYTF. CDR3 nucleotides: TGTGCCAGCAGCCAGAACGAGGGGGTGGATGGCTACACCTTC.

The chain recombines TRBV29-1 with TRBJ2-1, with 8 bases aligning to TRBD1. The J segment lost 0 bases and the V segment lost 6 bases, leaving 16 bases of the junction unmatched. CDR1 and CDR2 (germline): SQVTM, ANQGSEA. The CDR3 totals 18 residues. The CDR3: CSVAGQGGGASSYNEQFF. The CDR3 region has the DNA TGCAGCGTCGCTGGACAGGGTGGAGGAGCTAGCTCCTACAATGAGCAGTTCTTC.

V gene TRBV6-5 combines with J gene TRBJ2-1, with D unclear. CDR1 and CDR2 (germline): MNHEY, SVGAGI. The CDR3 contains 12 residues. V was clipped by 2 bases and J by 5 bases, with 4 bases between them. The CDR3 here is CASSYTDNEQFF. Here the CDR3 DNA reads TGTGCCAGCAGTTACACTGACAATGAGCAGTTCTTC.

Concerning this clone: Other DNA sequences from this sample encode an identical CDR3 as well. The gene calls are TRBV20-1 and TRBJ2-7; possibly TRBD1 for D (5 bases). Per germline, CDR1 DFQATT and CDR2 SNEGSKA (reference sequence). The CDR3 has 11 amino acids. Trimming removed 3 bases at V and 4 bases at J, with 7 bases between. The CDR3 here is CSARAGYEQYF. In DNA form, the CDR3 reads TGCAGTGCTAGGGCAGGGTACGAGCAGTACTTC.

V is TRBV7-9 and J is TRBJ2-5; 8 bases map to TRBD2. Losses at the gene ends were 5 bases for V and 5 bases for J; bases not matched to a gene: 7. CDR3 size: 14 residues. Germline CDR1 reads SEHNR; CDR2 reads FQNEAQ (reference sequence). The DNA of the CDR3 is TGTGCCAGCAGCAAATCGAGCGGGGGTGAGACCCAGTACTTC. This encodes CASSKSSGGETQYF. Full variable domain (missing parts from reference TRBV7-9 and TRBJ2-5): DTGVSQNPRHKITKRGQNVTFRCDPISEHNRLYWYRQTLGQGPEFLTYFQNEAQLEKSRLLSDRFSAERPKGSFSTLEIQRTEQGDSAMYLCASSKSSGGETQYFGPGTRLLVL.

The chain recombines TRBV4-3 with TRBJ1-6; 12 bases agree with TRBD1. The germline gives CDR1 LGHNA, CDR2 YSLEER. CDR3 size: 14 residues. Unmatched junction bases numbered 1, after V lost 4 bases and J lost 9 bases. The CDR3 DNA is TGCGCCAGCAGCCGGGACAGGGGGCGTTCACCCCTCCACTTT. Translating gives CASSRDRGRSPLHF.

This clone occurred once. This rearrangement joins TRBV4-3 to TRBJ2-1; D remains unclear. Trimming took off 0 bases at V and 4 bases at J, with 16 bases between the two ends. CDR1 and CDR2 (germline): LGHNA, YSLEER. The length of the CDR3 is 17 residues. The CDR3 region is CASSQERPFLSYNEQFF. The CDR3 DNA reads TGCGCCAGCAGCCAAGAAAGACCCTTTCTATCTTACAATGAGCAGTTCTTC.

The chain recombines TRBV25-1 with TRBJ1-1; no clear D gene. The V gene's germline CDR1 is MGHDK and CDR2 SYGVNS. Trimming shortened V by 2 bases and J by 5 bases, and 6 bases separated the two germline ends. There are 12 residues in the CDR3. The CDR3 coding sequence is TGTGCCAGCAGTGAACTGGGGACTGAAGCTTTCTTT. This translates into CASSELGTEAFF.

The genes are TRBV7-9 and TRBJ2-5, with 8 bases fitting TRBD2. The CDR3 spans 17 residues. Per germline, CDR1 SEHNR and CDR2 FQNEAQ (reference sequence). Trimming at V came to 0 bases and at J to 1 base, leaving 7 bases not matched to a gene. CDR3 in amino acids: CASSLALAGVRQETQYF. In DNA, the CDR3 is TGTGCCAGCAGCTTAGCGCTAGCGGGCGTACGCCAAGAGACCCAGTACTTC.

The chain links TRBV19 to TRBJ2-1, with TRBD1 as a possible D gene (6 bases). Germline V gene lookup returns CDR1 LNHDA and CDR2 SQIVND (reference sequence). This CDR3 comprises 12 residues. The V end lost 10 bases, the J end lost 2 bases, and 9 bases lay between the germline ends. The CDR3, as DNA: TGTGCCACCCGGGACACCTACAATGAGCAGTTCTTC. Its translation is CATRDTYNEQFF.

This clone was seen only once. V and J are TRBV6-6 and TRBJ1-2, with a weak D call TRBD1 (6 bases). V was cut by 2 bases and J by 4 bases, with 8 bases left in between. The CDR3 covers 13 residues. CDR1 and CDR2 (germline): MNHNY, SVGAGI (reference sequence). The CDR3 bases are TGTGCCAGCAGTTACGACAGGAGCTATGGCTACACCTTC. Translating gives CASSYDRSYGYTF.

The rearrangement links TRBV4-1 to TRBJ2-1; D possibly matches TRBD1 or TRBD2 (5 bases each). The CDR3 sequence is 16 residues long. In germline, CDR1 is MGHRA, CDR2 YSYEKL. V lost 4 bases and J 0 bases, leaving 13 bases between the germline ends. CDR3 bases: TGCGCCAGCAGCCTCTCTGAGGGGAGCTCCTACAATGAGCAGTTCTTC. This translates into CASSLSEGSSYNEQFF.

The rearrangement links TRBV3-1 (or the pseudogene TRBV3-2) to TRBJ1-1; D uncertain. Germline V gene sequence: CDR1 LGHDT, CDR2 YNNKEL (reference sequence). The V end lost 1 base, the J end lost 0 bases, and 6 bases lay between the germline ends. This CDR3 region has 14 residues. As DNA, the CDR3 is TGTGCCAGCAGCCAAGTCGAAGTGAACACTGAAGCTTTCTTT. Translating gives CASSQVEVNTEAFF.

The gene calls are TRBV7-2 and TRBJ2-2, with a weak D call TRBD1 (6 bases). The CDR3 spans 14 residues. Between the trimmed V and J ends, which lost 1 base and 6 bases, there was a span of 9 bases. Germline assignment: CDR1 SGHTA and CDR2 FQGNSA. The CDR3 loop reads CASSLDAGAGELFF. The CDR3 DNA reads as TGTGCCAGCAGCTTAGATGCAGGGGCCGGGGAGCTGTTTTTT.

CDR3 sequence (DNA): TGTGCCAGCACTTCGGGGGGGTCTCTCGTCCAAGAGACCCAGTACTTC. This codes for CASTSGGSLVQETQYF. The chain couples TRBV11-2 to TRBJ2-5; 8 positions match TRBD2. CDR3 size: 16 residues. J lost 1 base, V lost 7 bases, and 11 bases had no gene match. CDR1 and CDR2 (germline): SGHAT, FQNNGV.

Here the CDR3 reads CASSPRLVPTEAFF. The CDR3 DNA is TGTGCCAGCAGTCCAAGACTCGTTCCCACTGAAGCTTTCTTT. The chain couples TRBV9 to TRBJ1-1; D call uncertain. CDR3 length: 14 amino acids. Trimming took off 5 bases at V and 4 bases at J, with 15 bases between the two ends. Germline values: CDR1 SGDLS, CDR2 YYNGEE.

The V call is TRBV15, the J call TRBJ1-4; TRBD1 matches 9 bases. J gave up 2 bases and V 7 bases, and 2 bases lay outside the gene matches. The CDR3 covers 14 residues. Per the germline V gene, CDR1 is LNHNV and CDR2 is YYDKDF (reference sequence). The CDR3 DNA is TGTGCCACCAAACAGGGGGCGACTAATGAAAAACTGTTTTTT. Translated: CATKQGATNEKLFF.

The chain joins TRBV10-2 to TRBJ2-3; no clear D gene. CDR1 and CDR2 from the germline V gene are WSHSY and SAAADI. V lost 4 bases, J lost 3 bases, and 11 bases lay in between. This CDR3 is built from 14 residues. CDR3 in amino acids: CASSGRAGTDTQYF. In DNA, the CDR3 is TGCGCCAGCAGTGGCCGGGCCGGGACAGATACGCAGTATTTT.

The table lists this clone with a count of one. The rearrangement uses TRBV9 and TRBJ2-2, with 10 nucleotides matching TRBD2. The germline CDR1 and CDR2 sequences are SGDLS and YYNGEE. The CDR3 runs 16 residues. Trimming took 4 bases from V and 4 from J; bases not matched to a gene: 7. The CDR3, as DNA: TGTGCCAGCAGCCCCGGACTAGCGGAGTTCACCGGGGAGCTGTTTTTT. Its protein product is CASSPGLAEFTGELFF.